These 4 T cell receptor beta chains came from one sample sequenced in a study of T cell repertoires in cytomegalovirus infection. TCRdb itself ran the reads through MiXCR, one entry per CDR3 protein. The table has about 570,000 distinct CDR3 sequences, about 39% seen once; the top ten hold around 50%. Their cognate antigens are unknown. The sequenced sample was cultured PBMCs, obtained from culture after CMV antigen stimulation. Receptor source: a human donor in good health (CMV status not recorded). Some clones in this sample may be carry-over from other donors' samples.

This clonotype was found once. This chain joins TRBV6-5 and TRBJ2-7; D not certain. V was shortened by 7 bases and J by 0 bases, with 16 bases between the two germline ends. CDR3 length: 15 amino acids. The germline V gene encodes CDR1 MNHEY and CDR2 SVGAGI. CDR3 residues: CASNSPPESSYEQYF. The CDR3 coding sequence is TGTGCCAGCAATTCCCCACCCGAGAGCTCCTACGAGCAGTACTTC.

The gene calls are TRBV4-3 and TRBJ1-4, with a tentative D call TRBD1 (5 bases). The CDR3 is 17 amino acids. Trimming stripped 0 bases from V and 6 bases from J, with 17 bases between. Germline loops: CDR1 LGHNA, CDR2 YSLEER. Here the CDR3 DNA reads TGCGCCAGCAGCCAAGAACCCCGGGTCGGGACCGATGAAAAACTGTTTTTT. Its translation is CASSQEPRVGTDEKLFF.

The chain links TRBV7-9 to TRBJ1-4, with a possible D match to TRBD1 (6 bases). V was trimmed by 5 bases and J by 3 bases, leaving 13 bases between them. This CDR3 is 15 amino acids long. The V gene's germline CDR1 is SEHNR and CDR2 FQNEAQ (reference sequence). The CDR3 loop reads CASSVQGRPNEKLFF. The CDR3 DNA sequence: TGTGCCAGCAGCGTACAGGGTCGGCCTAATGAAAAACTGTTTTTT.

This clonotype showed up just a few times. V is TRBV28 and J is TRBJ2-7, with D perhaps matching TRBD1 (5 bases). Germline CDR1 reads MDHEN; CDR2 reads SYDVKM. CDR3 size: 15 residues. V was trimmed by 1 base and J by 7 bases, leaving 17 bases between them. CDR3 nucleotides: TGTGCCAGCAGTTTATTAGGGGAAGTAGGGCATGAGCAGTACTTC. Protein sequence: CASSLLGEVGHEQYF. The entire variable domain, with the rest obtained from reference TRBV28 and TRBJ2-7, is as follows: DVKVTQSSRYLVKRTGEKVFLECVQDMDHENMFWYRQDPGLGLRLIYFSYDVKMKEKGDIPEGYSVSREKKERFSLILESASTNQTSMYLCASSLLGEVGHEQYFGPGTRLTVT.